The 29 T cell receptor beta chains listed next were all sequenced from one sample in a study of human T cells and chemical hapten exposure. TCRdb processed the RACE reads anew with MiXCR; each CDR3 protein has one entry. The repertoire holds roughly 380,000 distinct CDR3 sequences, with 5.1% as singletons. The time point denotes: pre-sensitization, week 0. Treatment denoted: therapeutic diphenylcyclopropenone sensitization with weekly scalp DPC. Sequenced material: whole blood, taken in connection with sensitization to the hapten diphenylcyclopropenone (DPC). All receptors derive from a woman aged 45 to 65 with alopecia areata. Some clones in this sample may be carry-over from other donors' samples.

This clonotype was counted only a few times. This chain uses TRBV3-1 with TRBJ1-1, with 10 bases identical to TRBD1. The V segment lost 2 bases and the J segment 9 bases; nucleotides outside the gene matches: 12. The CDR3 is made up of 16 amino acids. Germline V gene lookup returns CDR1 LGHDT and CDR2 YNNKEL (reference sequence). CDR3: CASSQRTGQGNLKAFF. The CDR3 DNA follows: TGTGCCAGCAGCCAACGCACGGGACAGGGGAATTTAAAAGCTTTCTTT.

Only a few counts were recorded for this clonotype. The chain links TRBV13 to TRBJ1-2, with 8 positions matching TRBD1. With V trimmed by 4 bases and J by 7 bases, 11 bases remained unmatched. Germline CDR1 reads PRHDT; CDR2 reads FYEKMQ (reference sequence). The CDR3 contains 15 residues. CDR3: CASSSGTGPRGGYTF. The DNA of the CDR3 is TGTGCCAGCAGCTCCGGGACAGGCCCACGTGGTGGCTACACCTTC.

The V call is TRBV6-2 or TRBV6-3, the J call TRBJ1-1; the match to TRBD1 covers 7 bases. With V trimmed by 6 bases and J by 1 base, 11 bases remained unmatched. Germline values: CDR1 MNHEY, CDR2 SVGEGT. The CDR3 has 16 amino acids. The CDR3 here is CASRPRGRGANTEAFF. CDR3 sequence (DNA): TGTGCCAGCAGGCCGAGGGGCAGGGGGGCGAACACTGAAGCTTTCTTT.

This clonotype showed up many times. At one end the junction does not follow the germline gene, possibly because of a read error. The chain recombines TRBV2 with TRBJ2-2, with unresolved D. The CDR3 sequence is 14 residues long. The V gene's germline CDR1 is SNHLY and CDR2 FYNNEI. CDR3 in amino acids: CASSERTNAGELFF. CDR3 bases: TGTGCCAGCAGTGAGCGCACGAACGCCGGGGAGCTGTTTTTT.

This clonotype was counted at least ten times. The V call is TRBV2, the J call TRBJ2-1; D tentatively fits TRBD1 or TRBD2 (5 bases each). V was clipped by 6 bases and J by 3 bases, with 6 bases between them. The CDR3 is made up of 12 amino acids. CDR1 is SNHLY and CDR2 is FYNNEI in the germline V gene. The CDR3 bases are TGTGCCAGCAGGGGGGACTACAATGAGCAGTTCTTC. Encoded protein: CASRGDYNEQFF.

This clonotype came up many times. The chain has TRBV20-1 and TRBJ2-3; 13 bases align to TRBD2. The germline gives CDR1 DFQATT, CDR2 SNEGSKA (reference sequence). This CDR3 is built from 15 residues. V lost 3 bases, J lost 4 bases, and 4 bases stayed unmatched. The CDR3 is CSARTSGGRPDTQYF. The DNA for the CDR3 is TGCAGTGCTAGGACTAGCGGGGGGCGGCCAGATACGCAGTATTTT.

This clonotype was seen a handful of times. The rearrangement uses TRBV3-1 and TRBJ2-3; TRBD2 agrees at 8 bases. Germline V gene data show CDR1 as LGHDT and CDR2 as YNNKEL (reference sequence). The CDR3 spans 19 residues. Trimming took 0 bases from V and 4 from J; bases not matched to a gene: 15. Written as DNA, the CDR3 is TGTGCCAGCAGCCAAGAATGGACGGGAGGGCCGGAAGCGCCAGATACGCAGTATTTT. Residues: CASSQEWTGGPEAPDTQYF.

This clonotype was seen only a few times. The chain uses TRBV6-1 and TRBJ2-7; TRBD2 might be the D (5 bases). Trimming pared 5 bases from V and 5 bases from J, leaving 16 bases between. Germline loops: CDR1 MNHNS, CDR2 SASEGT. There are 14 residues in the CDR3. Here the CDR3 reads CASSQTRSGNEQYF. The CDR3 nucleotides read TGTGCCAGCAGTCAAACAAGATCGGGGAACGAGCAGTACTTC.

This clonotype showed up just a few times. This chain uses TRBV3-1 with TRBJ2-1; 7 nucleotides agree with TRBD2. The V segment lost 2 bases and the J segment 5 bases; nucleotides outside the gene matches: 6. This CDR3 has 15 residues. Germline lookup yields CDR1 LGHDT and CDR2 YNNKEL (reference sequence). CDR3 nucleotides: TGTGCCAGCAGCCAATGGCGGGAGAGAAACAATGAGCAGTTCTTC. This gives the protein CASSQWRERNNEQFF.

This chain uses TRBV13 with TRBJ2-7; no clear D. Germline V lookup: CDR1 PRHDT, CDR2 FYEKMQ (reference sequence). V was cut by 5 bases and J by 0 bases, with 20 bases left in between. The CDR3 is 17 residues long. The CDR3 region has the DNA TGTGCCAGCAGCCATCTCCCCCTGGCGTCGAGCTCCTACGAGCAGTACTTC. Translation: CASSHLPLASSSYEQYF.

This rearrangement joins TRBV12-3 or TRBV12-4 to TRBJ2-2, with 7 bases lining up with TRBD2. CDR3 length: 14 amino acids. J gave up 5 bases and V 5 bases, and 5 bases lay outside the gene matches. Here the CDR3 DNA reads TGTGCCAGCAGTCCCCAGGGAGGGACCGGGGAGCTGTTTTTT. It codes for CASSPQGGTGELFF.

This clonotype was found many times. The rearrangement joins TRBV6-5 to TRBJ2-7; D uncertain. V was cut by 6 bases and J by 1 base, with 10 bases left in between. This CDR3 region has 13 residues. Per germline, CDR1 MNHEY and CDR2 SVGAGI. The CDR3 is CASRGRMSYEQYF. The CDR3 DNA follows: TGTGCCAGCAGAGGGCGCATGTCCTACGAGCAGTACTTC.

J is TRBJ1-2 and V is TRBV15, with D perhaps matching TRBD1 (6 bases). Trimming left V 5 bases short and J 4 bases short, with 14 bases between. This CDR3 comprises 14 residues. CDR1 and CDR2 (germline): LNHNV, YYDKDF (reference sequence). The CDR3, as DNA: TGTGCCACCAGCCCCGGTGGGGGCATCTATGGCTACACCTTC. The encoded protein is CATSPGGGIYGYTF.

The table lists this clonotype with many counts. The chain combines TRBV20-1 with TRBJ2-3; D may be TRBD2 (6 bases). Trimming shortened V by 6 bases and J by 7 bases, and 11 bases separated the two germline ends. Germline CDR1 is DFQATT and CDR2 is SNEGSKA (reference sequence). CDR3 length: 11 amino acids. The CDR3 is CSARDLYTQYF. CDR3 in DNA: TGCAGTGCCCGGGACTTATATACGCAGTATTTT.

This clonotype was recorded at least ten times. The J gene is TRBJ1-3, the V gene TRBV28; D is ambiguous. CDR1 is MDHEN and CDR2 is SYDVKM in the germline V gene. V was cut by 1 base and J by 0 bases, with 7 bases left in between. The CDR3 sequence is 15 residues long. The CDR3 spells CASSLYPGSGNTIYF. The CDR3 nucleotides read TGTGCCAGCAGTTTATACCCGGGCTCTGGAAACACCATATATTTT.

This clonotype occurred many times. V gene TRBV12-3 or TRBV12-4 combines with J gene TRBJ2-3; a weak D match, TRBD1 (6 bases). Trimming left V 8 bases short and J 4 bases short, with 16 bases between. This CDR3 has 14 residues. In DNA form, the CDR3 reads TGTGCCAGCTTAGGGGGAGTGTCATCAGATACGCAGTATTTT. This codes for CASLGGVSSDTQYF.

This clonotype came up a few times. The rearrangement links TRBV7-2 to TRBJ2-1, with D uncertain. Deletions cut 3 bases from V and 6 bases from J, with 9 bases between. The CDR3 sequence is 13 residues long. Germline V lookup: CDR1 SGHTA, CDR2 FQGNSA. The DNA for the CDR3 is TGTGCCAGCAGCTTCAGGATCCTCAATGAGCAGTTCTTC. Its translation: CASSFRILNEQFF.

The V call is TRBV7-2, the J call TRBJ1-2; D might be TRBD1 (6 bases). The CDR3 has 14 amino acids. Germline V gene sequence: CDR1 SGHTA, CDR2 FQGNSA. V lost 1 base to trimming and J lost 8 bases, with 14 bases between them. The CDR3 loop is CASSLGTSTGGYTF. The CDR3 coding sequence is TGTGCCAGCAGCTTAGGGACGTCGACAGGCGGCTACACCTTC.

This clonotype was seen at least ten times. This sequence joins TRBV4-3 and TRBJ2-2, with unresolved D. The V end lost 1 base, the J end lost 0 bases, and 6 bases lay between the germline ends. CDR1 is LGHNA, CDR2 YSLEER, per germline. This CDR3 is built from 15 residues. CDR3 amino acids: CASSQALANTGELFF. The CDR3 DNA follows: TGCGCCAGCAGCCAAGCCCTCGCGAACACCGGGGAGCTGTTTTTT.

J is TRBJ2-7 and V is TRBV6-2 or TRBV6-3; possible D gene TRBD2, 6 bases. Trimming pared 4 bases from V and 2 bases from J, leaving 9 bases between. The germline gives CDR1 MNHEY, CDR2 SVGEGT. This CDR3 region has 13 residues. CDR3: CASSSGETYEQYF. In DNA, the CDR3 is TGTGCCAGCAGTTCGGGGGAGACCTACGAGCAGTACTTC.

This clonotype appeared many times. The chain has TRBV12-3 or TRBV12-4 and TRBJ1-3; no reliable D call. The germline V and J ends were trimmed by 2 bases and 1 base, with 6 bases remaining between them. CDR3 length: 14 residues. Here the CDR3 DNA reads TGTGCCAGCAGTTTATGGGGATCTGGAAACACCATATATTTT. Amino acid sequence: CASSLWGSGNTIYF.

This clonotype showed up just a few times. This rearrangement joins TRBV11-2 to TRBJ1-2; 9 nucleotides line up with TRBD1. The J segment lost 8 bases and the V segment lost 3 bases, leaving 4 bases of the junction unmatched. CDR3 length: 13 residues. Germline loops: CDR1 SGHAT, CDR2 FQNNGV. The CDR3 nucleotides read TGTGCCAGCAGCTTTGGGACAGGGAGCGGCTACACCTTC. It encodes CASSFGTGSGYTF.

This clonotype was counted between two and nine times. The chain carries TRBV7-8 and TRBJ1-5, with 8 bases identical to TRBD1. V lost 4 bases and J lost 6; bases outside the gene matches: 8. The germline CDR1 and CDR2 sequences are SGHVS and FQNEAQ. CDR3 length: 15 residues. In DNA form, the CDR3 reads TGTGCCAGCAGCTCCGGACAGGGAGGCGGTCAGCCCCAGCATTTT. Protein product: CASSSGQGGGQPQHF.

The V and J genes are TRBV5-4 and TRBJ2-5; 13 bases are a match to TRBD2. The CDR3 has 16 residues. Trimming at V came to 4 bases and at J to 2 bases, leaving 5 bases not matched to a gene. In germline, CDR1 is SGHNT, CDR2 YYREEE (reference sequence). The CDR3 loop is CASSTGLAGAQETQYF. The CDR3 bases are TGTGCCAGCAGCACCGGACTAGCGGGGGCTCAAGAGACCCAGTACTTC.

This clonotype was observed a few times. The V call is TRBV12-3 or TRBV12-4, the J call TRBJ1-1, with D unresolved. V shed 1 base and J shed 3 bases, with 6 bases lying between them. CDR3 length: 13 residues. CDR3 sequence reads: CASSLGHYTEAFF. In DNA form, the CDR3 reads TGTGCCAGCAGTTTAGGGCATTACACTGAAGCTTTCTTT.

This rearrangement joins TRBV6-1 to TRBJ1-1; 9 nucleotides line up with TRBD1. V was pared by 8 bases and J by 2 bases, with 3 bases of the junction left unmatched. CDR1 is MNHNS, CDR2 SASEGT, per germline. CDR3 size: 13 residues. CDR3 sequence: CASGDRANTEAFF. In nucleotides, the CDR3 is TGTGCCAGCGGGGACAGGGCCAACACTGAAGCTTTCTTT.

The chain links TRBV18 to TRBJ1-3; D is possibly TRBD1 (5 bases). This CDR3 has 13 amino acids. V was pared by 3 bases and J by 2 bases, with 5 bases between. Germline V gene sequence: CDR1 KGHSH, CDR2 LQKENI. CDR3 DNA: TGTGCCAGCTCACCGACAGCTGGAAACACCATATATTTT. This gives the protein CASSPTAGNTIYF.

In this sample, this clonotype turned up many times. The V gene is TRBV27, the J gene TRBJ1-1, with a weak D call TRBD1 (5 bases). The CDR3 is 12 amino acids. Germline assignment: CDR1 MNHEY and CDR2 SMNVEV (reference sequence). Trimming shortened V by 9 bases and J by 1 base, and 9 bases separated the two germline ends. Written as DNA, the CDR3 is TGTGCCAGTTCAGGGCCGAACACTGAAGCTTTCTTT. It codes for CASSGPNTEAFF.

This clonotype was counted at least ten times. The chain has TRBV12-3 or TRBV12-4 and TRBJ1-2; tentatively, D is TRBD1 (6 bases). Trimming shortened V by 1 base and J by 2 bases, and 8 bases separated the two germline ends. The CDR3 is 14 residues long. The CDR3 region has the DNA TGTGCCAGCAGTTTAGAGACAGGAAACTATGGCTACACCTTC. Translation gives CASSLETGNYGYTF.